A single T cell receptor beta chain is shown here with its context. Its antigen is not identified. This sample stems from a study of cytomegalovirus exposure and HLA in healthy donors. Study-level information: Assignment to the Caucasian-associated ancestry cluster applied to approximately 80% of the approximately 390 genotyped donors. Study results and caveats: The later analysis indicated that the majority of CMV-associated TCR beta chains appeared HLA-restricted. The investigators catalogued 160 or so TCR beta chains as cytomegalovirus-associated. Near-uniform donor sequencing depth was presumed by presence/absence analyses.

PCR was performed using 60 Vbeta and 13 Jbeta primers. Using immunoSEQ multiplex PCR, the repertoire was profiled, and TCRdb retains in-frame clones only, with some absent. This sample has 95,000 to 150,000 clones, with around 78% found just once. Germline-derived CDR1 and CDR2 are WNHNN and SYGVQD (reference sequence). CDR3 length: 15 residues. Trimming at V came to 5 bases and at J to 4 bases, leaving 9 bases not matched to a gene. Sequencing used PBMCs. This chain uses TRBV10-1 with TRBJ2-5, with 8 positions matching TRBD2. This receptor was obtained from a man aged 50-59 years in good health and CMV-seronegative. The CDR3 bases are TGCGCCAGCAGTTCCCTTAGCGGGGATTTAGAGACCCAGTACTTC. It yields the protein CASSSLSGDLETQYF.